This TCR beta chain was captured by sequencing in a study of OX40 agonist ivuxolimab in advanced cancers. Per germline, CDR1 GTSNPN and CDR2 SVGIG (reference sequence). The ends were cut back, 4 bases at V and 1 base at J, with 13 bases in the middle. The CDR3 loop spans 14 amino acids. Blood was sampled at baseline, cycle 4 day 1, and cycle 7 day 1. This table comes from immunoSEQ multiplex PCR, and its TCRdb copy is limited to in-frame clones, with some not included. Of nearly 80,000 clones in the sample, about 83% were seen once. This chain joins TRBV30 and TRBJ1-2, with TRBD1 as a possible D gene (5 bases). The sample in question was CD4+ or CD8+ T cells sorted from blood, obtained in a trial of the OX40 agonist ivuxolimab. The origin of this receptor is an adult with an advanced solid tumor such as melanoma, head and neck, liver or kidney cancer. The CDR3 DNA sequence: TGTGCCTGGACCCTACCGGGGCTTAACTATGGCTACACCTTC. Protein sequence: CAWTLPGLNYGYTF.